These 30 T cell receptor beta chains share one sample of origin, sequenced in a study of blood T cell repertoires in COVID-19. Method: immunoSEQ multiplex PCR; TCRdb's copy keeps in-frame clones and lacks some. The sample lists 200,000 to 250,000 clones, roughly nine tenths occurring once. Sequences were obtained from peripheral blood. The receptor source for this set is a woman in her forties or fifties with acute or convalescent COVID-19.

The chain has TRBV30 and TRBJ2-7; possible D gene TRBD2, 5 bases. Germline CDR1 reads GTSNPN; CDR2 reads SVGIG (reference sequence). Trimming removed 2 bases at V and 6 bases at J, with 14 bases between. This CDR3 has 13 amino acids. For the CDR3, the DNA is TGTGCCTGGAGTTCGGGGTTGGTTAGCGAGCAGTACTTC. Translating it yields CAWSSGLVSEQYF. Filled out from reference TRBV30 and TRBJ2-7, the complete variable domain reads SQTIHQWPATLVQPVGSPLSLECTVEGTSNPNLYWYRQAAGRGLQLLFYSVGIGQISSEVPQNLSASRPQDRQFILSSKKLLLSDSGFYLCAWSSGLVSEQYFGPGTRLTVT.

The V and J genes are TRBV27 and TRBJ1-2; tentatively, D is TRBD1 (6 bases). Germline CDR1 is MNHEY and CDR2 is SMNVEV (reference sequence). V dropped 2 bases and J dropped 1 base, with 14 bases sitting between them. The CDR3 sequence is 16 residues long. This chain's CDR3 is CASSLRPGHFNYGYTF. In nucleotides, the CDR3 is TGTGCCAGCAGTTTACGTCCGGGACACTTTAACTATGGCTACACCTTC.

CDR3 coding DNA: TGCGCCAGCAGCTTGGCGGCAGGAAGGAACACTGAAGCTTTCTTT. This encodes CASSLAAGRNTEAFF. The chain employs TRBV5-1 and TRBJ1-1; D unresolved. V shed 0 bases and J shed 1 base, with 10 bases lying between them. Germline lookup yields CDR1 SGHRS and CDR2 YFSETQ. This CDR3 spans 15 amino acids.

The chain combines TRBV2 with TRBJ1-6; 7 bases match TRBD1. Germline-derived CDR1 and CDR2 are SNHLY and FYNNEI. V lost 4 bases and J lost 5; bases outside the gene matches: 5. This CDR3 has 15 residues. DNA of the CDR3: TGTGCCAGCAGTGGGGGGACAGTTAATAATTCACCCCTCCACTTT. This codes for CASSGGTVNNSPLHF. Using reference TRBV2 and TRBJ1-6 for the parts outside the CDR3, the full variable domain is EPEVTQTPSHQVTQMGQEVILRCVPISNHLYFYWYRQILGQKVEFLVSFYNNEISEKSEIFDDQFSVERPDGSNFTLKIRSTKLEDSAMYFCASSGGTVNNSPLHFGNGTRLTVT.

The chain has TRBV7-2 and TRBJ2-1, with 8 bases fitting TRBD2. The CDR3 covers 16 residues. V gave up 0 bases and J gave up 7 bases; unmatched junction bases: 8. In germline, CDR1 is SGHTA, CDR2 FQGNSA. Written as DNA, the CDR3 is TGTGCCAGCAGCTTAGCGGGCAGCGGGAGCTGGAATGAGCAGTTCTTC. Translation: CASSLAGSGSWNEQFF.

This clone came up a few times. The rearrangement links TRBV20-1 to TRBJ1-1; 7 nucleotides match TRBD1. The ends lost 3 bases at V and 0 bases at J; junction bases unmatched: 10. Germline V gene sequence: CDR1 DFQATT, CDR2 SNEGSKA (reference sequence). This CDR3 has 16 amino acids. CDR3 DNA: TGCAGTGCTAGTAGGGCAGGGGGAGTGATGAACACTGAAGCTTTCTTT. The encoded protein is CSASRAGGVMNTEAFF.

The J gene is TRBJ1-1, the V gene TRBV11-2, with D possibly being TRBD1 (5 bases). The CDR3 length is 14 residues. V was pared by 3 bases and J by 5 bases, with 13 bases between. Germline CDR1 SGHAT, CDR2 FQNNGV. CDR3 residues: CASSFDQGGTEAFF. The CDR3 bases are TGTGCCAGCAGCTTCGATCAGGGTGGGACTGAAGCTTTCTTT.

This clone was counted a single time. This sequence joins TRBV6-5 and TRBJ2-1, with D unclear. Germline CDR1 reads MNHEY; CDR2 reads SVGAGI. Trimming stripped 0 bases from V and 5 bases from J, with 5 bases between. This CDR3 is 13 amino acids long. CDR3 DNA sequence: TGTGCCAGCAGTTACTCACCAGACAATGAGCAGTTCTTC. As protein: CASSYSPDNEQFF.

This clone was detected once. The chain has TRBV6-5 and TRBJ1-1; TRBD1 is a possible D gene (5 bases). CDR1 and CDR2 from the germline V gene are MNHEY and SVGAGI. The CDR3 covers 13 residues. With 7 bases removed from V and 0 bases from J, the gap between germline ends came to 9 bases. The CDR3 reads CASKTQVNTEAFF. CDR3 in DNA: TGTGCCAGCAAGACACAGGTGAACACTGAAGCTTTCTTT.

CDR3 bases: TGCAGCGCCTGGACAGGGAACACCGGGGAGCTGTTTTTT. It translates to CSAWTGNTGELFF. This chain connects TRBV29-1 to TRBJ2-2; 7 positions match TRBD1. The V segment lost 7 bases and the J segment 1 base; nucleotides outside the gene matches: 3. The CDR3 has 13 amino acids. Germline CDR1 SQVTM, CDR2 ANQGSEA.

V and J are TRBV24-1 and TRBJ2-3; the match to TRBD1 covers 8 bases. The J segment lost 9 bases and the V segment lost 2 bases, leaving 6 bases of the junction unmatched. CDR1 and CDR2 from the germline V gene are KGHDR and SFDVKD. The CDR3 spans 14 residues. CDR3 loop: CATSDSWTGNTQYF. CDR3 DNA sequence: TGTGCCACCAGTGATTCATGGACAGGGAACACGCAGTATTTT.

The gene calls are TRBV25-1 and TRBJ1-3; D is perhaps TRBD1 (6 bases). Germline V lookup: CDR1 MGHDK, CDR2 SYGVNS. Trimming stripped 5 bases from V and 0 bases from J, with 14 bases between. This CDR3 region has 16 residues. The CDR3 bases are TGTGCCAGCAGTTTAGAGACAGGCAGCTCTGGAAACACCATATATTTT. This codes for CASSLETGSSGNTIYF. The full variable domain, its missing parts supplied by reference TRBV25-1 and TRBJ1-3, is EADIYQTPRYLVIGTGKKITLECSQTMGHDKMYWYQQDPGMELHLIHYSYGVNSTEKGDLSSESTVSRIRTEHFPLTLESARPSHTSQYLCASSLETGSSGNTIYFGEGSWLTVV.

V is TRBV12-3 or TRBV12-4 and J is TRBJ2-7; TRBD2 might be the D (6 bases). Trimming stripped 4 bases from V and 5 bases from J, with 12 bases between. The CDR3 length is 13 residues. CDR3 sequence (DNA): TGTGCCAGCAGTTCGACTAGAGGGGACGAGCAGTACTTC. This codes for CASSSTRGDEQYF.

This clone was counted once. This CDR3 reads CASSSSLLYKNIQYF. For the CDR3, the DNA is TGTGCCAGCAGTTCCTCCCTTCTTTACAAAAACATTCAGTACTTC. The V and J genes are TRBV6-2 or TRBV6-3 and TRBJ2-4; D is unresolved. Germline values: CDR1 MNHEY, CDR2 SVGEGT. With 4 bases removed from V and 3 bases from J, the gap between germline ends came to 13 bases. CDR3 length: 15 residues.

The V call is TRBV14, the J call TRBJ2-4, with 9 positions matching TRBD1. V lost 3 bases to trimming and J lost 9 bases; unmatched junction nucleotides: 15. CDR1 and CDR2 (germline): SGHDN, FVKESK. The CDR3 has 17 residues. The CDR3: CASSQSIGDRDGGIQYF. The CDR3 region has the DNA TGTGCCAGCAGCCAGTCGATCGGGGACAGGGATGGTGGCATTCAGTACTTC.

The chain carries TRBV19 and TRBJ1-5; 7 positions match TRBD1. Germline V lookup: CDR1 LNHDA, CDR2 SQIVND (reference sequence). The CDR3 sequence is 14 residues long. V lost 5 bases and J lost 3; bases outside the gene matches: 4. This CDR3 is CASSPGQINQPQHF. In nucleotides, the CDR3 is TGTGCCAGTAGTCCGGGACAGATCAATCAGCCCCAGCATTTT.

The chain combines TRBV27 with TRBJ2-7, with TRBD2 matching 8 bases. V dropped 5 bases and J dropped 2; count of bases not matched to a gene: 5. The CDR3 loop spans 14 amino acids. The V gene's germline CDR1 is MNHEY and CDR2 SMNVEV (reference sequence). CDR3 in amino acids: CASSEIAGTYEQYF. DNA of the CDR3: TGTGCCAGCAGTGAAATAGCGGGAACCTACGAGCAGTACTTC.

This chain connects TRBV30 to TRBJ1-4; possibly TRBD1 for D (5 bases). The germline V gene encodes CDR1 GTSNPN and CDR2 SVGIG (reference sequence). V lost 0 bases and J lost 4, with 9 bases in between. The CDR3 contains 14 residues. The CDR3 DNA sequence: TGTGCCTGGAGTGTGGGGGGGGGTAATGAAAAACTGTTTTTT. Residues: CAWSVGGGNEKLFF.

This clone was seen just once. The rearrangement joins TRBV25-1 to TRBJ2-3; the D is unclear. V was pared by 6 bases and J by 0 bases, with 13 bases between. Germline-derived CDR1 and CDR2 are MGHDK and SYGVNS. The CDR3 runs 15 residues. The CDR3 region is CASSSRSPSTDTQYF. For the CDR3, the DNA is TGTGCCAGCAGCTCCCGGTCCCCTAGCACAGATACGCAGTATTTT.

CDR3 nucleotide sequence: TGTGCCAGCGATCGCCTGGCTGAGCAGTTCTTC. It translates to CASDRLAEQFF. The rearrangement joins TRBV7-9 to TRBJ2-1, with D uncertain. The germline V gene has CDR1 SEHNR and CDR2 FQNEAQ (reference sequence). Deletions cut 8 bases from V and 9 bases from J, with 11 bases between. CDR3 length: 11 amino acids.

A few counts support this clone. CDR3 sequence (DNA): TGCGCCAGCAGTGAAGGGGGACAGACCCTTTATGGCTACACCTTC. It is translated as CASSEGGQTLYGYTF. The V gene is TRBV10-2, the J gene TRBJ1-2; 7 bases fit TRBD1. CDR3 length: 15 amino acids. Germline V gene sequence: CDR1 WSHSY, CDR2 SAAADI. V was pared by 3 bases and J by 5 bases, with 9 bases of the junction left unmatched.

The J gene is TRBJ1-5, the V gene TRBV11-3, with a possible D match to TRBD1 (6 bases). This CDR3 is built from 17 residues. Germline values: CDR1 SGHNT, CDR2 YENEEA. V was cut by 5 bases and J by 6 bases, with 23 bases left in between. The CDR3 here is CASSDLGRGIIAQPQHF. CDR3 coding DNA: TGTGCCAGCAGCGACCTGGGCAGGGGAATTATTGCTCAGCCCCAGCATTTT.

This chain uses TRBV11-3 with TRBJ1-2; TRBD1 is a possible D gene (6 bases). The CDR3 runs to 14 residues. Germline assignment: CDR1 SGHNT and CDR2 YENEEA. Trimming stripped 6 bases from V and 0 bases from J, with 11 bases between. The CDR3 DNA is TGTGCCAGCAGTGGGGACACTACTAACTATGGCTACACCTTC. Amino acid sequence: CASSGDTTNYGYTF.

V and J are TRBV4-2 and TRBJ1-2; possibly TRBD1 for D (6 bases). CDR1 LGHNA and CDR2 YNFKEQ come from the germline V gene. Trimming pared 1 base from V and 0 bases from J, leaving 15 bases between. CDR3 length: 17 amino acids. CDR3 bases: TGTGCCAGCAGCCAAGTGCGGCAGGGGTACGCTAACTATGGCTACACCTTC. This codes for CASSQVRQGYANYGYTF.

This chain joins TRBV6-6 and TRBJ2-7; D possibly corresponds to TRBD1 (5 bases). Germline-derived CDR1 and CDR2 are MNHNY and SVGAGI (reference sequence). Trimming removed 2 bases at V and 3 bases at J, with 11 bases between. This CDR3 contains 14 residues. CDR3 coding DNA: TGTGCCAGCAGTTACCCTCCGACAGTCTACGAGCAGTACTTC. Protein sequence: CASSYPPTVYEQYF.

The chain is built from TRBV19 and TRBJ2-5; 8 nucleotides match TRBD1. The CDR3 extends over 15 amino acids. Germline assignment: CDR1 LNHDA and CDR2 SQIVND (reference sequence). Trimming removed 2 bases from V and 5 bases from J; junction bases left unmatched: 7. The CDR3 DNA sequence: TGTGCCAGTAGTATACTGGACAGGGACTCCGAGACCCAGTACTTC. Its protein product is CASSILDRDSETQYF.

The V and J genes are TRBV19 and TRBJ2-1, with TRBD2 identical over 9 bases. V shed 7 bases, J shed 2 bases, and the junction held 6 bases outside the gene matches. The CDR3 length is 15 residues. CDR1 and CDR2 (germline): LNHDA, SQIVND (reference sequence). DNA for the CDR3: TGTGCCAGTAATCTAGCGGGATCGACCTACAATGAGCAGTTCTTC. This sequence encodes CASNLAGSTYNEQFF.

The V call is TRBV12-3 or TRBV12-4, the J call TRBJ1-2; TRBD1 matches at 7 bases. The J segment lost 4 bases and the V segment lost 4 bases, leaving 3 bases of the junction unmatched. The CDR3 is 13 residues long. CDR3: CASSWGQTYGYTF. Written as DNA, the CDR3 is TGTGCCAGCAGTTGGGGACAGACCTATGGCTACACCTTC.

The rearrangement joins TRBV27 to TRBJ2-2, with TRBD2 as a possible D gene (5 bases). Trimming left V 8 bases short and J 4 bases short, with 17 bases between. The CDR3 covers 15 residues. Germline CDR1 MNHEY, CDR2 SMNVEV (reference sequence). The DNA of the CDR3 is TGTGCCAGCGCTGGTGGGAGAGGAGGCACCGGGGAGCTGTTTTTT. Its translation: CASAGGRGGTGELFF.

V gene TRBV3-1 (or the pseudogene TRBV3-2) combines with J gene TRBJ1-4, with 10 bases fitting TRBD1. Germline CDR1 is LGHDT and CDR2 is YNNKEL (reference sequence). V dropped 3 bases and J dropped 0; count of bases not matched to a gene: 7. This CDR3 contains 18 residues. The CDR3 sequence: CASSQTGQGTATNEKLFF. The CDR3 coding sequence is TGTGCCAGCAGCCAGACGGGACAGGGGACGGCAACTAATGAAAAACTGTTTTTT.